This T cell receptor beta chain was profiled in a study of Ad26.COV2.S vaccination and SARS-CoV-2 variants. Across the study: The study gave Ad26.COV2.S intramuscularly, once or twice 56 days apart.

Germline-derived CDR1 and CDR2 are SGHNT and YYREEE (reference sequence). The V and J ends lost 0 bases and 6 bases respectively, with 0 bases between them. The CDR3 has 11 residues. Repertoires were generated with immunoSEQ multiplex PCR, while TCRdb's copy carries only in-frame clones and drops some. The repertoire holds approximately 350,000 clones, with roughly 87% as singletons. Treatment noted: around 19 received Ad26.COV2.S at low or high dose, single or two shots; five or six received placebo; per-sample allocation not given. Repertoires come from day 63 after the first vaccine or placebo injection. Wuhan-strain spike was delivered by a replication-incompetent Ad26 vector.

The sample here was peripheral blood, taken in a trial of Ad26.COV2.S vaccine versus placebo. This sequence joins TRBV5-4 and TRBJ2-2; D is ambiguous. The receptor comes from a person aged 18-60 years who received the Ad26.COV2.S COVID-19 vaccine or a placebo. This CDR3 reads CASSLAGELFF. For the CDR3, the DNA is TGTGCCAGCAGCTTGGCCGGGGAGCTGTTTTTT.